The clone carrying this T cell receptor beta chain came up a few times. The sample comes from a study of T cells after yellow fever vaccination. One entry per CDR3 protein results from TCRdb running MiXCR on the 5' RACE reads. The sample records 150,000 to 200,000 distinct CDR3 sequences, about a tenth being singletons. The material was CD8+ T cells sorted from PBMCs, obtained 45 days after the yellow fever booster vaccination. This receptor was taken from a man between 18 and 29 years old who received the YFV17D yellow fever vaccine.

This CDR3 reads CATQREPYNEQFF. The CDR3 DNA reads as TGTGCCACCCAAAGGGAACCCTACAATGAGCAGTTCTTC. The chain combines TRBV6-2 or TRBV6-3 with TRBJ2-1; D gene ambiguous. This CDR3 region has 13 residues. The germline CDR1 and CDR2 sequences are MNHEY and SVGEGT. V shed 10 bases and J shed 2 bases, with 12 bases lying between them.